Listed here are 15 T cell receptor beta chains from one sample, sequenced in a study of T cells after posttransplantation cyclophosphamide. Control samples came 1 year after myeloablative marrow transplants with methotrexate plus calcineurin inhibitor. Repertoires were generated with immunoSEQ multiplex PCR, while TCRdb's copy carries only in-frame clones and drops some. This sample has approximately 20,000 clones, with roughly nine tenths found just once. The source material was PBMCs, sampled roughly 390 days after allogeneic stem cell transplant with calcineurin inhibitor and methotrexate. These receptors were obtained from a female patient in her 30s who received an allogeneic stem cell transplant from an unrelated donor, was CMV-positive, and had acute and chronic GVHD. The graft donor may account for some of the T cells.

The CDR3 protein is CASSRPGIPHNEQFF. Here the CDR3 DNA reads TGTGCCAGCAGCCGCCCGGGGATCCCCCACAATGAGCAGTTCTTC. This chain links TRBV9 with TRBJ2-1, with D tentatively TRBD2 (5 bases). V dropped 4 bases and J dropped 5 bases, with 16 bases sitting between them. Germline CDR1 and CDR2: SGDLS and YYNGEE. The CDR3 spans 15 residues. The variable domain in full, completed from reference TRBV9 and TRBJ2-1, reads DSGVTQTPKHLITATGQRVTLRCSPRSGDLSVYWYQQSLDQGLQFLIQYYNGEERAKGNILERFSAQQFPDLHSELNLSSLELGDSALYFCASSRPGIPHNEQFFGPGTRLTVL.

The V and J genes are TRBV4-1 and TRBJ1-1; D is unresolved. The CDR3 is made up of 12 amino acids. The V end was cut by 1 base, the J end by 7 bases, with 7 bases between. Germline assignment: CDR1 MGHRA and CDR2 YSYEKL. CDR3 sequence: CASSQAGSEAFF. In nucleotides, the CDR3 is TGCGCCAGCAGCCAAGCCGGGAGTGAAGCTTTCTTT.

This chain joins TRBV7-6 and TRBJ2-6, with 9 bases that match TRBD1. There are 20 residues in the CDR3. V lost 5 bases and J lost 2; bases outside the gene matches: 16. Per the germline V gene, CDR1 is SGHVS and CDR2 is FNYEAQ. DNA for the CDR3: TGTGCCAGCAGCCCGGGCCGGGGCGGGACAGGGTGGACTGGGGCCAACGTCCTGACTTTC. Protein: CASSPGRGGTGWTGANVLTF.

The rearrangement joins TRBV14 to TRBJ2-7; 8 bases map to TRBD2. CDR1 is SGHDN and CDR2 is FVKESK in the germline V gene. The CDR3 consists of 14 residues. J was trimmed by 6 bases and V by 3 bases; bases with no gene match: 7. The CDR3 sequence: CASSHPGLALEQYV. The CDR3 nucleotides are TGTGCCAGCAGCCATCCTGGACTAGCACTCGAGCAGTACGTC.

Turning to this clone: A junction end diverges from the germline sequence, so it may reflect a read error. The chain links TRBV7-3 to TRBJ2-1, with a tentative D call TRBD2 (5 bases). This CDR3 is 15 amino acids long. The germline gives CDR1 SGHTA, CDR2 FQGTGA. DNA of the CDR3: TGTGCCAGCAGTTTAACTAGGAGCTCCTACAATGAGCAGTTCTTC. It codes for CASSLTRSSYNEQFF.

This chain uses TRBV19 with TRBJ2-7; TRBD2 is a possible D gene (5 bases). The germline V gene encodes CDR1 LNHDA and CDR2 SQIVND (reference sequence). V was cut by 4 bases and J by 0 bases, with 13 bases left in between. This CDR3 has 15 residues. CDR3 bases: TGTGCCAGTAGTAGTGCGGGCAGAAGCTCCTACGAGCAGTACTTC. Protein product: CASSSAGRSSYEQYF.

The chain has TRBV5-6 and TRBJ2-7; weak D call: TRBD1 (7 bases). CDR1 and CDR2 (germline): SGHDT, YYEEEE. Trimming took off 2 bases at V and 4 bases at J, with 19 bases between the two ends. The CDR3 loop spans 16 amino acids. In DNA form, the CDR3 reads TGTGCCAGCAGCTTATCCCGCGGAGGGGGCTTATACGAGCAGTACTTC. Translating it yields CASSLSRGGGLYEQYF.

The chain employs TRBV6-1 and TRBJ1-5, with 8 bases matching TRBD1. The junction had 3 bases not matched to a gene; V was cut back by 7 bases and J by 1 base. This CDR3 is 14 amino acids long. Germline V gene lookup returns CDR1 MNHNS and CDR2 SASEGT. The CDR3 region is CASTDRVSNQPQHF. The CDR3 bases are TGTGCCAGCACGGACAGGGTCAGCAATCAGCCCCAGCATTTT.

The chain employs TRBV6-1 and TRBJ2-1, with TRBD2 identical over 9 bases. The V segment lost 2 bases and the J segment 5 bases; nucleotides outside the gene matches: 16. Looked up from germline, CDR1 is MNHNS and CDR2 is SASEGT. The CDR3 runs to 19 residues. The CDR3 coding sequence is TGTGCCAGCAGTGAAATGGCCCTCCCGGGACTAGCACTTCACAATGAGCAGTTCTTC. Translation: CASSEMALPGLALHNEQFF.

This CDR3 is CASSSRDTGFWGQETQYF. In DNA form, the CDR3 reads TGCGCCAGCAGCTCCCGGGACACCGGTTTCTGGGGACAAGAGACCCAGTACTTC. This rearrangement joins TRBV5-1 to TRBJ2-5; D is possibly TRBD1 (6 bases). The CDR3 is 18 residues long. V dropped 3 bases and J dropped 2 bases, with 23 bases sitting between them. CDR1 and CDR2 from the germline V gene are SGHRS and YFSETQ.

This clone was seen a single time. Here the CDR3 DNA reads TGTGCCAGCAGCTTGAAGCACCGGGACAGGTTTCTTTACGAGCAGTACGTC. Residues: CASSLKHRDRFLYEQYV. This chain joins TRBV7-8 and TRBJ2-7, with 8 positions matching TRBD1. This CDR3 has 17 residues. The trim removed 3 bases at V and 4 bases at J, leaving 14 bases unmatched. The germline gives CDR1 SGHVS, CDR2 FQNEAQ.

The V call is TRBV5-1, the J call TRBJ2-2; a weak D match, TRBD1 (5 bases). The CDR3 totals 15 residues. The germline gives CDR1 SGHRS, CDR2 YFSETQ. V was shortened by 2 bases and J by 4 bases, with 12 bases between the two germline ends. The CDR3 loop is CASSFQGPSTGELFF. CDR3 DNA: TGCGCCAGCAGCTTCCAGGGCCCAAGCACCGGGGAGCTGTTTTTT.

J is TRBJ1-6 and V is TRBV5-1, with 7 bases fitting TRBD1. After removal of 3 bases from V and 1 base from J, the junction contained 7 bases not matched to a gene. CDR3 size: 17 residues. Per germline, CDR1 SGHRS and CDR2 YFSETQ. The CDR3 DNA is TGCGCCAGCAGCTCCCGGACAGGTGAATCCTATAATTCACCCCTCCACTTT. Translated, it gives CASSSRTGESYNSPLHF.

V gene TRBV6-1 combines with J gene TRBJ2-7, with D maybe TRBD1 (6 bases). The CDR3 totals 15 residues. Germline-derived CDR1 and CDR2 are MNHNS and SASEGT. V dropped 1 base and J dropped 0 bases, with 10 bases sitting between them. This CDR3 reads CASSEGIGGSYEQYF. The CDR3 DNA is TGTGCCAGCAGTGAAGGTATAGGGGGCTCCTACGAGCAGTACTTC.

The genes are TRBV27 and TRBJ1-2; TRBD1 is a possible D gene (6 bases). Trimming shortened V by 4 bases and J by 6 bases, and 12 bases separated the two germline ends. The germline V gene encodes CDR1 MNHEY and CDR2 SMNVEV (reference sequence). The CDR3 loop spans 13 amino acids. CDR3 nucleotide sequence: TGTGCCAGCAGTTCTCAGGGGTATAATGGCTACACCTTC. Its protein is CASSSQGYNGYTF.